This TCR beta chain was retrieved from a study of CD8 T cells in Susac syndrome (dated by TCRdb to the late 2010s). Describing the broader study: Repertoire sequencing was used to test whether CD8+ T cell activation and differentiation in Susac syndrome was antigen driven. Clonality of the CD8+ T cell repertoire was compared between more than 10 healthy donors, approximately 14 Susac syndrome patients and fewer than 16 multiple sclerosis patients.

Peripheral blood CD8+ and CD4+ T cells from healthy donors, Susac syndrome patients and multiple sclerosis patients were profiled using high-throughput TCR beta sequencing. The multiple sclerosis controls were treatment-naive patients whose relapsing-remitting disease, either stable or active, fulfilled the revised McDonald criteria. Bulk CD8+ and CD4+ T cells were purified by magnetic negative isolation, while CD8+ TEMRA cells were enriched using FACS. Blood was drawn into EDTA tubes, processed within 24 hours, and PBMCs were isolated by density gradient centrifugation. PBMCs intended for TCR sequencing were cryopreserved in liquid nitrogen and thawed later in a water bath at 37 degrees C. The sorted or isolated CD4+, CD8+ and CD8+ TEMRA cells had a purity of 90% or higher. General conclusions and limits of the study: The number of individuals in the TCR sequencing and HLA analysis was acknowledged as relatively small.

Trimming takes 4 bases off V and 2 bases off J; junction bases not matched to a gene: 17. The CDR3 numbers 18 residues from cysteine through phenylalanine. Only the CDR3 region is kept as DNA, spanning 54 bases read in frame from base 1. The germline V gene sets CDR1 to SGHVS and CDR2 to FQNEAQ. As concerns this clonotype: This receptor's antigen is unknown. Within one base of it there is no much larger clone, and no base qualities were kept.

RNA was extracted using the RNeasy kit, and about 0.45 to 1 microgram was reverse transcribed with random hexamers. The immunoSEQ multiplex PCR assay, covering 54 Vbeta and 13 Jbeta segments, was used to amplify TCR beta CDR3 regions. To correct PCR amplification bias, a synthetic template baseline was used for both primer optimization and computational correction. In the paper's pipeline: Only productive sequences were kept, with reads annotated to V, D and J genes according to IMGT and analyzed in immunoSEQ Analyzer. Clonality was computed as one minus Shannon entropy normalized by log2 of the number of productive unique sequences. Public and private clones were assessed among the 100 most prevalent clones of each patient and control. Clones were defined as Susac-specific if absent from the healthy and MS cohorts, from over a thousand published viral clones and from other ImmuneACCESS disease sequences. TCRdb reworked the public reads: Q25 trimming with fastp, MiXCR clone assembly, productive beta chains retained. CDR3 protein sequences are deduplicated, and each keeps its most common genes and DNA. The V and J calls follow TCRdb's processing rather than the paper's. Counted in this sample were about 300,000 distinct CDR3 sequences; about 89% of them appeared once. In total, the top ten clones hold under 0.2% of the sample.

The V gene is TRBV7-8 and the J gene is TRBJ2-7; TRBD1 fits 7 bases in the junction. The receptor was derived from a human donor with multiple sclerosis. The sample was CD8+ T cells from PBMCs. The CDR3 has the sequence CASSYDKTRQGETYEQYF. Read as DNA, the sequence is TGTGCCAGCAGCTACGACAAAACTAGACAGGGCGAGACCTACGAGCAGTACTTC.